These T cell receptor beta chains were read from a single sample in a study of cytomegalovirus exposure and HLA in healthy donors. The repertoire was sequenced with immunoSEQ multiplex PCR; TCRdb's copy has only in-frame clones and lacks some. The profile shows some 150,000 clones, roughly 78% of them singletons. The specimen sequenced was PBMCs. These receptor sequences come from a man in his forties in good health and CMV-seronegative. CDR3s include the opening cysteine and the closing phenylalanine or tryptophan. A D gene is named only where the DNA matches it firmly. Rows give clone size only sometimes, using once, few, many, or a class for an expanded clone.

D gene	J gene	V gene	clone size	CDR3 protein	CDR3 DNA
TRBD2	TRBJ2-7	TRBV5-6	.	CASSLGGGPATYEQYF	TGTGCCAGCAGCTTGGGGGGGGGTCCCGCAACCTACGAGCAGTACTTC
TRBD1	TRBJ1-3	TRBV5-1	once	CASSNRDSGNTIYF	TGCGCCAGCAGCAACCGGGACAGCGGTAACACCATATATTTT
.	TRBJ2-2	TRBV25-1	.	CASSESGRHNTGELFF	TGTGCCAGCAGTGAATCTGGTCGACACAACACCGGGGAGCTGTTTTTT
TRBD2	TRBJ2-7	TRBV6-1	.	CASAAGLEPYEQYF	TGTGCCAGCGCCGCAGGACTAGAACCCTACGAGCAGTACTTC
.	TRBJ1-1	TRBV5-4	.	CASSLAGGAEAFF	TGTGCCAGCAGCTTGGCCGGCGGGGCTGAAGCTTTCTTT
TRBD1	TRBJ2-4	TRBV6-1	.	CASRDRGENIQYF	TGTGCCAGCAGGGACAGGGGAGAAAACATTCAGTACTTC
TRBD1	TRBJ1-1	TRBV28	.	CASSYRGRTEAFF	TGTGCCAGCAGTTACAGGGGTCGGACTGAAGCTTTCTTT
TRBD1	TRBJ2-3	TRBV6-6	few	CASRLQGAVADTQYF	TGTGCCAGCAGACTACAGGGGGCCGTAGCAGATACGCAGTATTTT
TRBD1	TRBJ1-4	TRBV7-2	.	CASSLGWGTGAEKLFF	TGTGCCAGCAGCTTAGGCTGGGGGACAGGGGCTGAAAAACTGTTTTTT
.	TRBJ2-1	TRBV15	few	CATSRIQGNEQFF	TGTGCCACCAGCAGGATTCAGGGGAATGAGCAGTTCTTC
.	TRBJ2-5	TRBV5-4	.	CASSTELAPQETQYF	TGTGCCAGCAGCACCGAACTAGCTCCCCAAGAGACCCAGTACTTC
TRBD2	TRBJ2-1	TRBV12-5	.	CASGLDPGTTSLF	TGTGCTAGTGGTTTGGACCCAGGGACTACTTCGCTCTTC
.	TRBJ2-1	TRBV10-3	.	CAISGYFGGSYNEQFF	TGTGCCATCAGTGGATACTTCGGCGGGTCCTACAATGAGCAGTTCTTC
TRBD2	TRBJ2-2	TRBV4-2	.	CASSQEASGSPGELFF	TGTGCCAGCAGCCAAGAAGCTAGCGGGAGTCCCGGGGAGCTGTTTTTT
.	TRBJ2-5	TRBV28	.	CASSLFWRETQYF	TGTGCCAGCAGTTTATTTTGGAGGGAGACCCAGTACTTC
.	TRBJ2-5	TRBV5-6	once	CASSSLDSQETQYF	TGTGCCAGCAGCTCGCTCGACAGCCAAGAGACCCAGTACTTC
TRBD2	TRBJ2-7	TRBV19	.	CASSIREGYEQYF	TGTGCCAGTAGTATACGGGAGGGTTACGAGCAGTACTTC
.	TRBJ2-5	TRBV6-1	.	CASSERGETQYF	TGTGCCAGCAGTGAGAGGGGGGAGACCCAGTACTTC
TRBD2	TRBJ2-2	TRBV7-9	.	CASSFGGLAGNTGELFF	TGTGCCAGCAGCTTCGGGGGACTAGCGGGGAACACCGGGGAGCTGTTTTTT
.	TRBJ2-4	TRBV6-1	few	CASSGGPISGIQYF	TGTGCCAGCAGTGGAGGTCCAATTTCGGGCATTCAGTACTTC